This T cell receptor beta chain was identified in a study of a mutant IDH1 vaccine in newly diagnosed glioma (dated by TCRdb to about 2021). For the wider study: Vaccination was initiated 4-6 weeks after radiotherapy alone, or concurrently with temozolomide cycles in the chemotherapy-containing groups. Before enrollment, patients had received standard therapy of radiotherapy alone, temozolomide alone, or radiochemotherapy with temozolomide; most received the combination. Peripheral blood was collected at six visits: V03 (baseline), V05, V07, V10, V12 and V13. Longitudinal TCRB deep sequencing was done for 25 to 30 treated patients, wherever samples were available for exploratory analyses. Visit V12 was the week-35 safety follow-up and visit V13 was the week-47 end of study. Of the 32 patients who were treated, approximately 60% were male and 37.5% were female, and the mean age was around 41 years. The study at large found these results: The authors noted that analyses of patient blood samples could not be reproduced because of sample limitations. Selection of PBMC samples for TCRB deep sequencing was based on availability. Pseudoprogression appeared unrelated to alterations in the top peripheral T cell clonotypes detected by TCRB sequencing. Immune responses induced by the vaccine were seen in roughly 92% of patients across multiple MHC alleles.

The library was built by means of the immunoSEQ multiplex PCR assay. Following the manufacturer's protocol, the hsTCRB Kit was used to amplify rearranged TCR beta chain sequences. An Illumina MiSeq was used to sequence the TCRB libraries. The published analysis was carried out like this. Demultiplexing, trimming and gene mapping were performed with the kit vendor's proprietary platform. TCRdb obtained this table from immuneACCESS and retained in-frame rearrangements with V and J assigned. These tables miss some clones; where compared with another copy, unresolved V genes account for less than half of the shortfall, and the remainder is unexplained. V, J and clone size were drawn from that table, and D and trimming were deduced from the DNA. This sample lists roughly 25,000 clones; 75% to 90% were detected once. The ten top clones hold 25% to 35% of the sample. As for this clone: Its antigen remains undetermined. No quality values exist for individual bases; no much larger clone is one base distant.

The time point label on this specimen signifies: week 35, safety follow-up. Each vaccine dose was 300 ug of a 20-mer mutant IDH1 peptide in Montanide, given subcutaneously with topical imiquimod. Across visits V03 through V10, patients got a total of eight vaccinations, given in weeks 1, 3, 5, 7, 11, 15, 19 and 23. The donors had newly diagnosed IDH1-mutant astrocytomas of WHO grade 3 or 4 that showed loss of nuclear ATRX. The samples were drawn from NOA16, a multicentre, single-arm, open-label phase I trial in Germany that tested a mutant IDH1 peptide vaccine in humans for the first time. Genomic DNA for TCRB sequencing was isolated from EDTA blood with the DNeasy Blood and Tissue Kit. Its CDR3 holds 17 amino acids, cysteine through phenylalanine. The DNA shown is the 51-base CDR3, in frame from base 1. At the junction V is shortened by 7 bases and J by 2 bases, with 23 bases in between. CDR1 LNHDA and CDR2 SQIVND are derived from the germline V gene (reference sequence).

This TCR came from a man in his thirties or forties with glioma. The V and J genes are TRBV19 and TRBJ1-1, with a tentative D gene TRBD1 over 6 matching bases. The material was PBMCs, obtained from a glioma patient whose treatment included an IDH1 peptide vaccine. CDR3 reads: CASKGGAGPASNTEAFF. The nucleotide sequence is given as TGTGCCAGTAAGGGGGGCGCAGGACCAGCATCCAACACTGAAGCTTTCTTT.